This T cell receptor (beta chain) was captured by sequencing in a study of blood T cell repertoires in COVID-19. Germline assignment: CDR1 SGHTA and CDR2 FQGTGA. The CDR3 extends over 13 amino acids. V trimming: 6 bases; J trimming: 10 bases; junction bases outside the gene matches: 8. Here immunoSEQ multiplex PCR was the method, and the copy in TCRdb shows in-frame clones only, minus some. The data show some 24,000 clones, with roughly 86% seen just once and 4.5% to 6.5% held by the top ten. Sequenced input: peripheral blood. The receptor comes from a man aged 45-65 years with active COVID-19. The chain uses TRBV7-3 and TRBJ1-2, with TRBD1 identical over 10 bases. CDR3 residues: CASRADRGPDYTF. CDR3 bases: TGTGCCAGCAGAGCAGACAGGGGGCCCGACTACACCTTC.